The 22 T cell receptor beta chains below all came from one sample that was sequenced in a study of shared clonotypes between healthy human individuals. Only in-frame clones appear in the TCRdb table, and some are missing; sequencing was by immunoSEQ multiplex PCR. The sample lists millions of clones, about 95% occurring once. Specimen: naive CD4+ T cells sorted from blood. Subset denoted: CD45RA+ positively selected. The receptor source for this set is a man aged 18 to 30 in good health.

The CDR3 is CASSLSPSSLYEQYF. The CDR3 DNA sequence: TGTGCCAGTAGCCTGAGTCCGTCGTCTCTTTACGAGCAGTACTTC. This chain links TRBV19 with TRBJ2-7; D is unresolved. CDR1 is LNHDA and CDR2 is SQIVND in the germline V gene (reference sequence). This CDR3 region has 15 residues. Trimming cost V 6 bases and J 4 bases, with 19 bases left between them.

The chain carries TRBV10-3 and TRBJ1-2; D is uncertain. Germline V gene sequence: CDR1 ENHRY, CDR2 SYGVKD. The CDR3 has 13 amino acids. V shed 5 bases and J shed 7 bases, with 14 bases lying between them. CDR3 region: CAISRLGDFGYTF. CDR3 sequence (DNA): TGTGCCATCAGTAGACTGGGAGATTTTGGCTACACCTTC.

For this clone: The sample carries other DNA sequences with the same CDR3. V and J are TRBV30 and TRBJ1-2, with no clear D. Germline V CDR1 and CDR2: GTSNPN, SVGIG (reference sequence). The CDR3 length is 11 residues. V shed 0 bases and J shed 7 bases, with 6 bases lying between them. The DNA for the CDR3 is TGTGCCTGGAGTGTAGGTCCTGGCTACACCTTC. Translating gives CAWSVGPGYTF.

This clone is a singleton in its sample. CDR3 coding DNA: TGTGCCAGCAGTAACACCGGGACAGGTAATCAGCCCCAGCATTTT. It yields the protein CASSNTGTGNQPQHF. The chain combines TRBV2 with TRBJ1-5, with TRBD1 matching over 8 bases. The CDR3 loop spans 15 amino acids. V lost 5 bases, J lost 4 bases, and 7 bases stayed unmatched. Germline-derived CDR1 and CDR2 are SNHLY and FYNNEI.

The chain uses TRBV5-1 and TRBJ2-5; no clear D gene. V was trimmed by 5 bases and J by 5 bases, leaving 13 bases between them. Germline CDR1 SGHRS, CDR2 YFSETQ. This CDR3 has 13 residues. The CDR3 region is CASRYDLTETQYF. DNA of the CDR3: TGCGCCAGCAGGTATGACCTGACGGAGACCCAGTACTTC.

The J gene is TRBJ2-2, the V gene TRBV4-1, with D possibly being TRBD2 (6 bases). The CDR3 is made up of 14 amino acids. Germline CDR1 reads MGHRA; CDR2 reads YSYEKL. Trimming removed 10 bases at V and 0 bases at J, with 12 bases between. In DNA form, the CDR3 reads TGCGCCACCGCGGGGTTCCCGAACACCGGGGAGCTGTTTTTT. Translation: CATAGFPNTGELFF.

On this clone itself: The same CDR3 is also encoded by other DNA sequences in this sample. This chain links TRBV18 with TRBJ2-5, with TRBD1 matching over 10 bases. J was trimmed by 4 bases and V by 3 bases; bases with no gene match: 5. This CDR3 comprises 15 residues. CDR1 and CDR2 (germline): KGHSH, LQKENI. CDR3 sequence reads: CASSPRQGAGETQYF. DNA for the CDR3: TGTGCCAGCTCACCTCGACAGGGGGCAGGAGAGACCCAGTACTTC.

V is TRBV5-6 and J is TRBJ1-3, with D perhaps TRBD1 (6 bases). Germline CDR1 is SGHDT and CDR2 is YYEEEE. V was shortened by 4 bases and J by 0 bases, with 11 bases between the two germline ends. The CDR3 is 15 residues long. CDR3 bases: TGTGCCAGCAGCCGTAGGGGGAGCTCTGGAAACACCATATATTTT. Its protein product is CASSRRGSSGNTIYF.

This chain links TRBV10-3 with TRBJ1-5; possibly TRBD1 for D (6 bases). Germline V gene data show CDR1 as ENHRY and CDR2 as SYGVKD. V was trimmed by 10 bases and J by 5 bases, leaving 12 bases between them. The CDR3 consists of 12 residues. As DNA, the CDR3 is TGTGCCACCGGGACACAAGATCAGCCCCAGCATTTT. This sequence encodes CATGTQDQPQHF.

The V call is TRBV5-1, the J call TRBJ2-1, with a possible D match to TRBD1 (6 bases). Trimming left V 4 bases short and J 9 bases short, with 14 bases between. The CDR3 is 13 amino acids. Germline V gene sequence: CDR1 SGHRS, CDR2 YFSETQ. CDR3: CASSPGTTGEQFF. Written as DNA, the CDR3 is TGCGCCAGCAGCCCGGGGACAACCGGTGAGCAGTTCTTC.

The chain couples TRBV2 to TRBJ2-2, with D tentatively TRBD2 (5 bases). The CDR3 length is 15 residues. CDR1 is SNHLY and CDR2 is FYNNEI in the germline V gene. The V gene lost 2 bases and the J gene lost 1 base, with 8 bases spanning the gap. CDR3 residues: CASSEIGGNTGELFF. The CDR3 DNA is TGTGCCAGCAGTGAAATCGGAGGGAACACCGGGGAGCTGTTTTTT.

Written as DNA, the CDR3 is TGTGCCATCAGTGAACTCACTAGCGGGGGAAGAGATACGCAGTATTTT. This encodes CAISELTSGGRDTQYF. V gene TRBV10-3 combines with J gene TRBJ2-3, with 11 bases aligning to TRBD2. The CDR3 has 16 amino acids. Germline loops: CDR1 ENHRY, CDR2 SYGVKD. V was clipped by 3 bases and J by 5 bases; unmatched bases: 7.

This chain uses TRBV10-3 with TRBJ1-1; D call uncertain. V lost 6 bases to trimming and J lost 1 base, with 9 bases between them. CDR3 length: 13 residues. Germline-derived CDR1 and CDR2 are ENHRY and SYGVKD. The CDR3 sequence: CAISPQRNTEAFF. Here the CDR3 DNA reads TGTGCCATCAGCCCCCAGAGGAACACTGAAGCTTTCTTT.

The V and J genes are TRBV2 and TRBJ2-1; no firm D call. Per germline, CDR1 SNHLY and CDR2 FYNNEI. V was shortened by 8 bases and J by 0 bases, with 8 bases between the two germline ends. The CDR3 sequence is 13 residues long. The CDR3: CASDESSYNEQFF. The CDR3 region has the DNA TGTGCCAGCGACGAGAGCTCCTACAATGAGCAGTTCTTC.

The rearrangement joins TRBV18 to TRBJ2-2; possible D gene TRBD1, 5 bases. V was shortened by 3 bases and J by 4 bases, with 15 bases between the two germline ends. Germline loops: CDR1 KGHSH, CDR2 LQKENI. The CDR3 runs 16 residues. CDR3 nucleotides: TGTGCCAGCTCACCGTTAAGGGGTCCGGGCACCGGGGAGCTGTTTTTT. Protein product: CASSPLRGPGTGELFF.

This sequence joins TRBV11-2 and TRBJ1-1; a weak D match, TRBD1 (5 bases). The CDR3 extends over 14 amino acids. Germline CDR1 and CDR2: SGHAT and FQNNGV. Deletions cut 0 bases from V and 8 bases from J, with 13 bases between. The CDR3 reads CASSLDKTVNEAFF. The DNA for the CDR3 is TGTGCCAGCAGCTTAGATAAGACAGTTAACGAAGCTTTCTTT.

This chain connects TRBV5-1 to TRBJ1-1; D gene ambiguous. Per the germline V gene, CDR1 is SGHRS and CDR2 is YFSETQ. Trimming shortened V by 4 bases and J by 0 bases, and 13 bases separated the two germline ends. This CDR3 comprises 15 residues. The CDR3 region is CASSPGWLMNTEAFF. CDR3 in DNA: TGCGCCAGCAGCCCGGGTTGGCTAATGAACACTGAAGCTTTCTTT.

This chain joins TRBV6-1 and TRBJ2-1; TRBD2 might be the D (5 bases). Germline V gene sequence: CDR1 MNHNS, CDR2 SASEGT. Trimming removed 7 bases from V and 9 bases from J, with 19 bases in between. The CDR3 length is 14 residues. CDR3 in DNA: TGTGCCAGCACCGATGACCCTGACTACCCTGAGCAGTTCTTC. Residues: CASTDDPDYPEQFF.

To note about this clone: One junction end disagrees with the germline gene, perhaps due to a read error. The chain recombines TRBV20-1 with TRBJ1-1; no clear D. CDR3 length equals 11 residues. CDR1 is DFQATT, CDR2 SNEGSKA, per germline (reference sequence). This CDR3 is CSARVFPEAFF. CDR3 coding DNA: TGCAGCGCTAGGGTATTCCCTGAAGCTTTCTTT.

The chain is built from TRBV19 and TRBJ2-1; D is possibly TRBD2 (6 bases). V gave up 4 bases and J gave up 5 bases, with 9 bases separating them. This CDR3 spans 13 amino acids. Germline values: CDR1 LNHDA, CDR2 SQIVND (reference sequence). This CDR3 is CASSTGLNNEQFF. The CDR3 bases are TGTGCCAGTAGTACGGGACTGAACAATGAGCAGTTCTTC.

The chain links TRBV19 to TRBJ1-2, with unresolved D. Germline values: CDR1 LNHDA, CDR2 SQIVND (reference sequence). The CDR3 extends over 13 amino acids. Trimming took 8 bases from V and 8 from J, leaving 18 bases between them. CDR3 sequence: CASRTDGHWGYTF. CDR3 coding DNA: TGTGCCAGTCGTACCGACGGGCACTGGGGCTACACCTTC.

The J gene is TRBJ1-3, the V gene TRBV5-4, with D maybe TRBD1 (5 bases). Germline CDR1 reads SGHNT; CDR2 reads YYREEE (reference sequence). Trimming removed 2 bases at V and 3 bases at J, with 9 bases between. The CDR3 spans 14 residues. CDR3 amino acids: CASSLEGLGNTIYF. CDR3 in DNA: TGTGCCAGCAGCTTAGAGGGGCTTGGAAACACCATATATTTT.